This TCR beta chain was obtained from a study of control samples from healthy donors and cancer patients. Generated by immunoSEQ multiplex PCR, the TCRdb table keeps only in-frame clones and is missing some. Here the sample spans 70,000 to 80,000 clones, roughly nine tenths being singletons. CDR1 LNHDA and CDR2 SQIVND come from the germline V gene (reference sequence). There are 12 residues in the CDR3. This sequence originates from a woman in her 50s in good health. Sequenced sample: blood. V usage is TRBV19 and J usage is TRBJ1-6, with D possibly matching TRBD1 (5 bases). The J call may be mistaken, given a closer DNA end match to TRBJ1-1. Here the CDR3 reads CASSGAGTPAFF. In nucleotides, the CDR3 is TGTGCCAGTAGTGGCGCCGGGACCCCCGCTTTCTTT.